This is a list of T cell receptor beta chains from one sample in a study of T cell responses to AZD1222 COVID-19 vaccine. Data came from immunoSEQ multiplex PCR; TCRdb stores just in-frame clones and leaves some out. The data show more than 75,000 clones, 80% to 90% seen once. The sample consisted of peripheral blood, taken on day 0 of AZD1222 vaccination. The receptors derive from an adult in good health. The CDR3 runs from the conserved cysteine through the conserved F or W. A D gene is named only where the DNA matches it firmly. Clone sizes are given selectively: once, few, many, or a class where the clone is expanded.

clone_size | j_call | d_call | v_call | cdr3_aa | cdr3_nt
. | TRBJ1-1 | . | TRBV4-2 | CASSQGVSEPTEAFF | TGTGCCAGCAGCCAAGGAGTGTCGGAACCCACTGAAGCTTTCTTT
. | TRBJ1-2 | . | TRBV4-2 | CASSQDNGISYGYTF | TGTGCCAGCAGCCAAGATAACGGCATTTCCTATGGCTACACCTTC
. | TRBJ2-2 | . | TRBV7-8 | CASSLAGPIFTGELFF | TGTGCCAGCAGCTTAGCCGGGCCTATCTTCACCGGGGAGCTGTTTTTT
. | TRBJ1-6 | . | TRBV2 | CASSRTESPLHF | TGTGCCAGCAGCCGGACGGAATCACCCCTCCACTTT
once | TRBJ1-3 | TRBD1 | TRBV9 | CASSATGAGRGRGNTIYF | TGTGCCAGCAGCGCGACCGGGGCGGGCAGGGGGCGCGGAAACACCATATATTTT
. | TRBJ2-2 | . | TRBV29-1 | CSVPTQGRITGELFF | TGCAGCGTTCCGACCCAGGGTAGGATCACCGGGGAGCTGTTTTTT
. | TRBJ1-6 | . | TRBV30 | CAWTANSPLHF | TGTGCCTGGACGGCCAATTCACCCCTCCACTTT
. | TRBJ2-5 | TRBD2 | TRBV7-2 | CASSSTSGGGTQYF | TGTGCCAGCAGCTCGACTAGCGGGGGTGGGACCCAGTACTTC
. | TRBJ2-1 | . | TRBV27 | CASSENHREQFF | TGTGCCAGCAGCGAAAACCACAGGGAGCAGTTCTTC
. | TRBJ1-1 | . | TRBV30 | CAWNPTGAGAAFF | TGTGCCTGGAACCCGACAGGTGCCGGGGCGGCTTTCTTT
. | TRBJ2-5 | . | TRBV21-1 | CASSKDTTSGGSQETQYF | TGTGCCAGCAGCAAAGATACCACTAGCGGGGGCTCCCAAGAGACCCAGTACTTC